Here is one T cell receptor beta chain with its context. These data are taken from a study of blood T cell repertoires in COVID-19. The data were produced by immunoSEQ multiplex PCR, yet TCRdb's version contains in-frame clones alone and is incomplete. The sample holds hundreds of thousands of clones, more than 85% seen once. Sequenced material: PBMCs or T cells enriched from blood (not recorded which). The source of this sequence is a woman younger than 45 who had recovered from COVID-19.

CDR3 residues: CASSLGRQLSNTGELFF. In DNA, the CDR3 is TGTGCCAGCAGCTTAGGCCGACAGCTTTCCAACACCGGGGAGCTGTTTTTT. J is TRBJ2-2 and V is TRBV11-2; the D gene is possibly TRBD1 (5 bases). The CDR3 spans 17 residues. CDR1 is SGHAT and CDR2 is FQNNGV in the germline V gene. V was trimmed by 1 base and J by 2 bases, leaving 14 bases between them.